This is a list of T cell receptor beta chains from one sample in a study of OX40 agonist ivuxolimab in advanced cancers. Measured with immunoSEQ multiplex PCR; TCRdb has only the in-frame clones, and not every one. Of about 69,000 clones listed, nearly 90% are singletons. Sequencing was performed on CD4+ or CD8+ T cells sorted from blood, taken in a trial of the OX40 agonist ivuxolimab. Receptors originate from an adult with an advanced solid tumor such as melanoma, head and neck, liver or kidney cancer. CDR3s include the opening cysteine and the closing phenylalanine or tryptophan. The D gene is left open where the match is weak. Size values are once, few and many counts, or a class for expanded clones, and some rows have none.

d_call j_call clone_size v_call cdr3_nt cdr3_aa
. TRBJ1-3 . TRBV28 TGTGCCAGCCGCGGGGGGCTTTCTCCTGGAAACACCATATATTTT CASRGGLSPGNTIYF
. TRBJ2-4 . TRBV6-6 TGTGCCAGCACCCAAAGCACTGCGAGAGCCAAAAACATTCAGTACTTC CASTQSTARAKNIQYF
. TRBJ2-1 . TRBV6-1 TGTGCCAGCAGTGAAAGCTTCACGCGGGGTGAGCAGTTCTTC CASSESFTRGEQFF
. TRBJ1-3 . TRBV20-1 TGCAGTGCTAGAGTGGACACCATATATTTT CSARVDTIYF
. TRBJ2-5 . TRBV4-2 TGTGCCAGCAGCCAAGAACAACTCCGGGAGACCCAGTACTTC CASSQEQLRETQYF
. TRBJ2-3 . TRBV27 TGTGCCAGCAGTTTATCCCGACAGGCAATAACGCAGTATTTT CASSLSRQAITQYF
. TRBJ2-7 . TRBV27 TGTGCCAGCAGCCGGGACTTCTCCTACGAGCAGTACTTC CASSRDFSYEQYF
. TRBJ1-4 . TRBV28 TGTGCCAGCAGTTCCCGGGACGCCTCAACTAATGAAAAACTGTTTTTT CASSSRDASTNEKLFF
. TRBJ1-2 . TRBV4-3 TGCGCCAGCAGCCAATATCCCGAATCAGAGCTGGGCACCTTC CASSQYPESELGTF
. TRBJ2-7 . TRBV7-2 TGTGCCAGCAGCTTGGGGGCCCCCTACGAGCAGTACTTC CASSLGAPYEQYF
. TRBJ2-3 . TRBV11-1 TGTGCCAGCAGCCTTATGATTGGGGGTGCGCAGTATTTT CASSLMIGGAQYF
TRBD2 TRBJ2-5 . TRBV29-1 TGCAGCGTCCAAAGCGAGCGGGGGGAGACCCAGTACTTC CSVQSERGETQYF
TRBD1 TRBJ2-7 few TRBV7-2 TGTGCCAGCAGCACACCGACAGGGTTGAGGTACTTC CASSTPTGLRYF
. TRBJ2-1 . TRBV28 TGTGCCAGCAGTACCCTCCAATCAGGGACACCCTACAATGAGCAGTTCTTC CASSTLQSGTPYNEQFF